These T cell receptor beta chains were read from a single sample in a study of blood T cell repertoires in COVID-19. Assay used: immunoSEQ multiplex PCR; TCRdb lists only in-frame clones, some missing. Of 120,000 to 150,000 clones detected, around 84% appear once; the ten largest clones hold around 2.5%. The source material was peripheral blood. The origin of the receptors is a human donor with acute or convalescent COVID-19. The donor label of this sample is uncertain. The CDR3 runs from the conserved cysteine through the conserved F or W. Each record gives: D gene, clone size, J gene, V gene, CDR3 protein, CDR3 DNA. The D gene is left open where the match is weak. A clone size is listed for some rows: how often the clone was seen (once, few, many), or a class if it is expanded.

>TRBD2|NA|TRBJ2-3|TRBV27
CASSFAGLAGGSTDTQYF
TGTGCCAGCAGTTTCGCGGGACTAGCGGGAGGGAGCACAGATACGCAGTATTTT
>NA|few|TRBJ1-1|TRBV29-1
CSVEGSVQTMNTEAFF
TGCAGCGTTGAAGGGTCCGTGCAGACTATGAACACTGAAGCTTTCTTT
>TRBD1|NA|TRBJ1-5|TRBV19
CASRTTGTSNQPQHF
TGTGCCAGTAGGACGACAGGGACTAGCAATCAGCCCCAGCATTTT
>TRBD1|few|TRBJ1-2|TRBV28
CASSPGQLNNGYTF
TGTGCCAGCAGTCCGGGACAGTTAAACAATGGCTACACCTTC
>NA|NA|TRBJ1-1|TRBV9
CASSVRDTNTEAFF
TGTGCCAGCAGCGTACGGGACACGAACACTGAAGCTTTCTTT
>NA|NA|TRBJ1-1|TRBV11-3
CASSLEQNTEAFF
TGTGCCAGCAGCTTAGAACAGAACACTGAAGCTTTCTTT
>TRBD2|once|TRBJ2-2|TRBV7-3
CASSSPTSGANTGELFF
TGTGCCAGCAGCTCACCTACTAGCGGCGCGAACACCGGGGAGCTGTTTTTT
>TRBD1|NA|TRBJ2-7|TRBV9
CASSATGESYEQYF
TGTGCCAGCAGCGCCACAGGGGAGTCCTACGAGCAGTACTTC
>TRBD2|NA|TRBJ2-1|TRBV10-3
CAISGTSGDGQFF
TGTGCCATCAGTGGAACTAGCGGGGATGGGCAGTTCTTC
>NA|NA|TRBJ2-4|TRBV9
CASSVGGGGNFHIQYF
TGTGCCAGCAGCGTGGGTGGGGGCGGCAACTTTCACATTCAGTACTTC
>NA|NA|TRBJ1-6|TRBV6-6
CASRREGDSPLHF
TGTGCCAGCAGACGGGAGGGGGATTCACCCCTCCACTTT
>TRBD2|NA|TRBJ2-1|TRBV11-2
CASSYRLAGGEGNEQFF
TGTGCCAGCAGCTACCGACTAGCGGGGGGAGAGGGCAATGAGCAGTTCTTC
>NA|NA|TRBJ2-1|TRBV14
CASSQGHRLVPTTSYNEQFF
TGTGCCAGCAGCCAAGGCCACCGCCTAGTACCTACCACCTCCTACAATGAGCAGTTCTTC
>TRBD1|once|TRBJ1-5|TRBV7-2
CASSFNRGDKPQHF
TGTGCCAGCAGCTTTAACAGGGGTGATAAGCCCCAGCATTTT
>NA|NA|TRBJ1-1|TRBV11-2
CASSLTLTEAFF
TGTGCCAGCAGCTTGACACTGACTGAAGCTTTCTTT
>NA|NA|TRBJ1-3|TRBV7-9
CASSTPMTSSGNTIYF
TGTGCCAGCAGCACCCCCATGACTAGCTCTGGAAACACCATATATTTT
>NA|NA|TRBJ1-2|TRBV24-1
CATSDRAIGGYTF
TGTGCCACCAGTGACAGGGCGATCGGAGGCTACACCTTC
>TRBD2|NA|TRBJ2-1|TRBV27
CASSTRTSGGIGFF
TGTGCCAGCAGCACCCGGACTAGCGGGGGTATTGGTTTCTTC
>TRBD1|NA|TRBJ1-3|TRBV28
CASSLRTGSGNTIYF
TGTGCCAGCAGTTTAAGGACAGGGTCTGGAAACACCATATATTTT
>TRBD1|NA|TRBJ1-1|TRBV4-2
CASSQDRGTGERNTEAFF
TGTGCCAGCAGCCAAGATCGGGGGACAGGGGAAAGGAACACTGAAGCTTTCTTT
>NA|NA|TRBJ2-3|TRBV20-1
CSASPGDTQYF
TGCAGTGCTAGCCCGGGGGATACGCAGTATTTT
>NA|NA|TRBJ2-2|TRBV7-3
CASSTLAGELFF
TGTGCCAGCAGCACTTTGGCCGGGGAGCTGTTTTTT
>NA|NA|TRBJ1-1|TRBV18
CASSLRRDTEAFF
TGTGCCAGCTCACTCCGCAGGGACACTGAAGCTTTCTTT
>TRBD1|NA|TRBJ2-1|TRBV19
CASSDRAYNEQFF
TGTGCCAGTAGTGACAGGGCCTACAATGAGCAGTTCTTC